The text below deals with one T cell receptor (beta chain). These data originate in a study of CD8 T cells in Susac syndrome. Trimming cost V 6 bases and J 3 bases, with 9 bases left between them. The CDR3 is made up of 13 amino acids. The germline gives CDR1 MGHDK, CDR2 SYGVNS. A quantity of about 0.5 to 1 ug RNA underwent reverse transcription using random hexamers. By means of immunoSEQ multiplex PCR, TCR beta CDR3 spanning 54 Vbeta and 13 Jbeta underwent amplification. TCRdb re-analysed the immunoSEQ multiplex PCR reads in MiXCR, keeping a single row per CDR3 protein. The sample yields 70,000 or so distinct CDR3 sequences, around 95% seen once.

Material for sequencing was CD8+ T cells from PBMCs. The rearrangement uses TRBV25-1 and TRBJ2-1; D is unclear. The TCR was taken from a human donor with multiple sclerosis. The CDR3 region is CASSYGRYNEQFF. DNA of the CDR3: TGTGCCAGCAGCTATGGACGCTACAATGAGCAGTTCTTC.